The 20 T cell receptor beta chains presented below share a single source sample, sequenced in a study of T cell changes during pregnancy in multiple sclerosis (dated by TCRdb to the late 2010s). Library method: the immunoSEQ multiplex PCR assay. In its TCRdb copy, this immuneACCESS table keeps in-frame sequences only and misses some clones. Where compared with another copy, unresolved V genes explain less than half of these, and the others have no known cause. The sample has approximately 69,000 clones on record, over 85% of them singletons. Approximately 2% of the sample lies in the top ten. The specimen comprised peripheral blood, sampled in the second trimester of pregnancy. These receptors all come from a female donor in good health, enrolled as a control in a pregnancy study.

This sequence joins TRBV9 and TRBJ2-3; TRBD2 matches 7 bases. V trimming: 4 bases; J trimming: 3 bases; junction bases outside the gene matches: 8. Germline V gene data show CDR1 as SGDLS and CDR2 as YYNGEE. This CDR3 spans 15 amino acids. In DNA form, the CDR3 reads TGTGCCAGCAGCCTCCAAAGCGGGGAGACAGATACGCAGTATTTT. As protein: CASSLQSGETDTQYF.

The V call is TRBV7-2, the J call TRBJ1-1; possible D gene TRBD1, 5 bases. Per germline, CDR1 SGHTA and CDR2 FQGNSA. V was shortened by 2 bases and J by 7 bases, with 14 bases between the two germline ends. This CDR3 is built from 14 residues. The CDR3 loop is CASSLIGGQVEAFF. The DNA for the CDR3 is TGTGCCAGCAGCTTAATTGGTGGACAAGTTGAAGCTTTCTTT.

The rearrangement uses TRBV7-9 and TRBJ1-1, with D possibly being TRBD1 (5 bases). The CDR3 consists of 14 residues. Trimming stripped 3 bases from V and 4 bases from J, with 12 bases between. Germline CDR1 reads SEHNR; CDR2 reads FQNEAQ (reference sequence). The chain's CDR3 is CASSFGQGSTEAFF. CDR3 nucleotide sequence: TGTGCCAGCAGCTTCGGTCAGGGTAGCACTGAAGCTTTCTTT.

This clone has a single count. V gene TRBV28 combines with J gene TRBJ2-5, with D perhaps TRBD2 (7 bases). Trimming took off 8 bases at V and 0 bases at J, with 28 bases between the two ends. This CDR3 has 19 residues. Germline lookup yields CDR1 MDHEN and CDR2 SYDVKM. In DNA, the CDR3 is TGTGCCAGCCCCAGGAACCCCGGGGGGCCCGTACACGACCAAGAGACCCAGTACTTC. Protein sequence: CASPRNPGGPVHDQETQYF.

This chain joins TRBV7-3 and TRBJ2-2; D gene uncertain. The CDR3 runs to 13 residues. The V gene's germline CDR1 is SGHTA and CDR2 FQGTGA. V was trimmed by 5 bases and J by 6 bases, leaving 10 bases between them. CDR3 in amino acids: CASSPRGAGELFF. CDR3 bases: TGTGCCAGCAGCCCTAGAGGAGCCGGGGAGCTGTTTTTT.

The CDR3 coding sequence is TGTGCCAGCACCGGACAGGGGGCGGTGGGTAATGAAAAACTGTTTTTT. It encodes CASTGQGAVGNEKLFF. The chain recombines TRBV2 with TRBJ1-4; 11 nucleotides align to TRBD1. CDR1 and CDR2 (germline): SNHLY, FYNNEI. This CDR3 is built from 16 residues. Trimming at V came to 7 bases and at J to 4 bases, leaving 8 bases not matched to a gene.

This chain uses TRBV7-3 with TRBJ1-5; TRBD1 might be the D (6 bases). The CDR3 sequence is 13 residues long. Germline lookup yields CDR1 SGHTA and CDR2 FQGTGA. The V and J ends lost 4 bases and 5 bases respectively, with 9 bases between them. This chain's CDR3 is CASSSGGDQPQHF. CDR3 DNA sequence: TGTGCCAGCAGCTCGGGGGGCGATCAGCCCCAGCATTTT.

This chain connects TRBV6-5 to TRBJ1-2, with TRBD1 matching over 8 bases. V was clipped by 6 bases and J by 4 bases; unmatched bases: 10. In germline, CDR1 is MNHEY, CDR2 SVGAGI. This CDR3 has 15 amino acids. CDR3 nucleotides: TGTGCCAGCAGAACCGGACAGGGATCAAGCTATGGCTACACCTTC. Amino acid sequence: CASRTGQGSSYGYTF.

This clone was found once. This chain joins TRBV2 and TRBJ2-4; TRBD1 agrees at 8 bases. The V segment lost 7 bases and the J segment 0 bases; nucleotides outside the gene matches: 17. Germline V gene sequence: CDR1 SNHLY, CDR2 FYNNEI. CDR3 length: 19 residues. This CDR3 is CASNPGQGRDSGAKNIQYF. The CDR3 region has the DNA TGTGCCAGCAACCCCGGACAGGGACGGGATTCGGGAGCCAAAAACATTCAGTACTTC.

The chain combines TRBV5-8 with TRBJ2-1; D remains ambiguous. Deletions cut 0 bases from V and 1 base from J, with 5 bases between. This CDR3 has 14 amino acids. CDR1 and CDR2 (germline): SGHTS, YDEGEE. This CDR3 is CASSLGQSYNEQFF. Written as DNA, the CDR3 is TGTGCCAGCAGCTTGGGGCAGTCCTACAATGAGCAGTTCTTC.

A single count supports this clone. The CDR3 here is CASSLYTGTETQYF. In nucleotides, the CDR3 is TGCGCCAGCAGCTTATATACAGGGACGGAGACCCAGTACTTC. The chain couples TRBV5-1 to TRBJ2-5, with a tentative D call TRBD1 (6 bases). This CDR3 has 14 residues. In germline, CDR1 is SGHRS, CDR2 YFSETQ. V was cut by 2 bases and J by 5 bases, with 13 bases left in between.

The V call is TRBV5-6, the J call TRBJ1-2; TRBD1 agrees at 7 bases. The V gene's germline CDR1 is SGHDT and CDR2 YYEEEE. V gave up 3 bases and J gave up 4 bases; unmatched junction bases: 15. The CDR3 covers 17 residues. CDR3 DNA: TGTGCCAGCAGCTCACGAACTAGACAGGGAGGCATCTATGGCTACACCTTC. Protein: CASSSRTRQGGIYGYTF. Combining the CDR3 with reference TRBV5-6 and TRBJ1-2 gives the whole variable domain DAGVTQSPTHLIKTRGQQVTLRCSPKSGHDTVSWYQQALGQGPQFIFQYYEEEERQRGNFPDRFSGHQFPNYSSELNVNALLLGDSALYLCASSSRTRQGGIYGYTFGSGTRLTVV.

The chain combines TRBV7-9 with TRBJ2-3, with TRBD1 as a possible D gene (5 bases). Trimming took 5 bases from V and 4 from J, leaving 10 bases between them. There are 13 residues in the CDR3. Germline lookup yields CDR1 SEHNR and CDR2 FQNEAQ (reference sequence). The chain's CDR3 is CASSPRGPDTQYF. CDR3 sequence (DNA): TGTGCCAGCAGCCCTAGGGGCCCAGATACGCAGTATTTT.

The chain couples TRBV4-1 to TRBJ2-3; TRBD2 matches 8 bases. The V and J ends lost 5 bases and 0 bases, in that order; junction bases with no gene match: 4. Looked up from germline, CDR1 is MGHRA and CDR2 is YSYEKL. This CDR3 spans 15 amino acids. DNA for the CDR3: TGCGCCAGCAGCTATAGCGGGGCTAGCACAGATACGCAGTATTTT. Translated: CASSYSGASTDTQYF.

This CDR3 reads CASSRNRDTRTDTQYF. Here the CDR3 DNA reads TGTGCCAGCAGCAGAAACCGGGACACCCGCACAGATACGCAGTATTTT. The chain employs TRBV28 and TRBJ2-3; tentative D call: TRBD1 (6 bases). Germline loops: CDR1 MDHEN, CDR2 SYDVKM. Trimming stripped 6 bases from V and 1 base from J, with 17 bases between. CDR3 length: 16 amino acids.

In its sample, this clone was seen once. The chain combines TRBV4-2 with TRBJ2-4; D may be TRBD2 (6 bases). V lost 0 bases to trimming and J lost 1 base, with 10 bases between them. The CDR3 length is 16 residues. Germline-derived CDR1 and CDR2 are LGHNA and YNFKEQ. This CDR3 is CASSQEEGRAKNIQYF. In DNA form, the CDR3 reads TGTGCCAGCAGCCAAGAGGAGGGCAGGGCCAAAAACATTCAGTACTTC.

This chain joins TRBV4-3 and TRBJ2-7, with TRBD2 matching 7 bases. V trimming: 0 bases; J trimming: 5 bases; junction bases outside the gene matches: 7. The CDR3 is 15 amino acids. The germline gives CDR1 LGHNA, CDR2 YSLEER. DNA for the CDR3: TGCGCCAGCAGCCAAGAATTCGGCGGGAGCGACGAGCAGTACTTC. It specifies CASSQEFGGSDEQYF.

This CDR3 is CASSLLGQNYGYTF. Written as DNA, the CDR3 is TGTGCCAGCAGCTTGCTGGGACAGAACTATGGCTACACCTTC. The chain combines TRBV5-4 with TRBJ1-2; 7 nucleotides agree with TRBD1. V gave up 1 base and J gave up 2 bases; unmatched junction bases: 2. Germline loops: CDR1 SGHNT, CDR2 YYREEE (reference sequence). The CDR3 runs to 14 residues.

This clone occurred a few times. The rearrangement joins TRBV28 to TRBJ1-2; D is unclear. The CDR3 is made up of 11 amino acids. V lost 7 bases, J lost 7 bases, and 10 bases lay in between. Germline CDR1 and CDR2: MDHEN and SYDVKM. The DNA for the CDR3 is TGTGCCAGCATGGGCAGGCGTGGCTACACCTTC. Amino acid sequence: CASMGRRGYTF.

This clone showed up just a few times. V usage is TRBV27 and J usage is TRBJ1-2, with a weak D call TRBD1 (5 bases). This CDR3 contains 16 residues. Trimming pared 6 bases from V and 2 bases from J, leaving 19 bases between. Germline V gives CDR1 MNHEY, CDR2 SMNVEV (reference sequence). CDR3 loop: CASRPDWGGLNYGYTF. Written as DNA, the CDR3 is TGTGCCAGCAGGCCGGATTGGGGGGGTTTGAACTATGGCTACACCTTC.